The clone carrying this T cell receptor (beta chain) has just a few counts. This sample is drawn from a study of blood T cell repertoires in COVID-19. Study background: Sources were T cells, B-cell-depleted T cells, or PBMCs; the material itself was cDNA or gDNA.

Patients of the Seattle cohort, enrolled during active infection, were followed longitudinally. Trimming pared 2 bases from V and 0 bases from J, leaving 15 bases between. This CDR3 region has 16 residues. Germline-derived CDR1 and CDR2 are SGHRS and YFSETQ. Per the original methods: Reference gene primer amplification gave estimated nucleated cell counts. TCRdb keeps only in-frame clones here, not all; method: immunoSEQ multiplex PCR. Clonal size and the V and J genes are those of that table, whereas D and trimming came from the DNA. The sample holds 60,000 or so clones; approximately 88% are singletons and the top ten take roughly 10%.

The sample taken for sequencing was peripheral blood. This receptor was taken from a man aged 25-45 years with COVID-19, enrolled during active disease. The chain uses TRBV5-1 and TRBJ2-7; perhaps TRBD2 as D (5 bases). The CDR3 sequence is CASSFRPSTSSYEQYF. CDR3 coding DNA: TGCGCCAGCAGCTTTCGCCCTAGCACGAGCTCCTACGAGCAGTACTTC.